This entry lists 32 T cell receptor beta chains sequenced from one sample in a study of CD8 T cells in Susac syndrome. Random hexamers were used to reverse transcribe an amount of roughly 0.45 to 1 ug RNA. MiXCR, run by TCRdb on the immunoSEQ multiplex PCR reads, gives a single entry per CDR3 protein. The data hold 330,000 or so distinct CDR3 sequences, with around 85% observed a single time. Specimen: CD8+ T cells from PBMCs. These receptors originate from a human donor with multiple sclerosis.

The chain is built from TRBV4-3 and TRBJ2-1, with a tentative D call TRBD1 (5 bases). CDR1 and CDR2 from the germline V gene are LGHNA and YSLEER. The germline V and J ends were trimmed by 0 bases and 8 bases, with 11 bases remaining between them. This CDR3 region has 14 residues. The CDR3: CASSQDERGDEQFF. The CDR3 nucleotides are TGCGCCAGCAGCCAAGATGAAAGGGGTGATGAGCAGTTCTTC.

The V call is TRBV10-3, the J call TRBJ1-1, with TRBD1 as a possible D gene (6 bases). The CDR3 is made up of 15 amino acids. The V end was cut by 0 bases, the J end by 4 bases, with 12 bases between. Germline V lookup: CDR1 ENHRY, CDR2 SYGVKD. The CDR3 protein is CAISESGHDFTEAFF. The DNA of the CDR3 is TGTGCCATCAGTGAGTCGGGACACGACTTCACTGAAGCTTTCTTT.

DNA for the CDR3: TGTGCCAGCAGCCAGACAGGGAGTGGCAATCAGCCCCAGCATTTT. This translates into CASSQTGSGNQPQHF. The chain couples TRBV7-8 to TRBJ1-5; 7 bases agree with TRBD1. The CDR3 is made up of 15 amino acids. Germline lookup yields CDR1 SGHVS and CDR2 FQNEAQ. V lost 5 bases, J lost 2 bases, and 6 bases stayed unmatched.

The V call is TRBV6-1, the J call TRBJ2-1; D not resolved. This CDR3 has 14 residues. Germline assignment: CDR1 MNHNS and CDR2 SASEGT. V was trimmed by 8 bases and J by 2 bases, leaving 13 bases between them. The CDR3 nucleotides are TGTGCCAGCTCCCGAGACTCGACCTACAATGAGCAGTTCTTC. This encodes CASSRDSTYNEQFF.

The V and J genes are TRBV3-1 and TRBJ1-4; perhaps TRBD1 as D (5 bases). Trimming left V 1 base short and J 12 bases short, with 21 bases between. Germline CDR1 reads LGHDT; CDR2 reads YNNKEL (reference sequence). The CDR3 has 16 amino acids. This chain's CDR3 is CASSQVGTQLREELFF. CDR3 in DNA: TGTGCCAGCAGCCAAGTAGGGACTCAATTACGGGAAGAACTGTTTTTT.

The V gene is TRBV5-6, the J gene TRBJ1-5; D uncertain. Germline CDR1 reads SGHDT; CDR2 reads YYEEEE. Trimming removed 1 base at V and 4 bases at J, with 3 bases between. The CDR3 is 12 amino acids. The CDR3 bases are TGTGCCAGCAGCTTGAGAAATCAGCCCCAGCATTTT. Residues: CASSLRNQPQHF.

This sequence joins TRBV5-6 and TRBJ2-1; 7 nucleotides align to TRBD2. This CDR3 comprises 20 residues. The ends lost 0 bases at V and 6 bases at J; junction bases unmatched: 21. From germline, CDR1 is SGHDT and CDR2 YYEEEE. CDR3 protein: CASSLGAALTSPVRGNEQFF. Written as DNA, the CDR3 is TGTGCCAGCAGCTTGGGGGCAGCCCTGACTAGCCCTGTGAGGGGCAATGAGCAGTTCTTC.

This clonotype came up a few times. The rearrangement links TRBV28 to TRBJ2-7; 7 nucleotides match TRBD1. V lost 2 bases to trimming and J lost 7 bases; unmatched junction nucleotides: 8. The CDR3 has 14 amino acids. Germline CDR1 MDHEN, CDR2 SYDVKM. The CDR3 bases are TGTGCCAGCAGTTTACCGGGGCTCAGGGGGGAGCAGTACTTC. This encodes CASSLPGLRGEQYF.

Regarding this clonotype: At one boundary the junction diverges from the germline segment, which might be a read error. This chain's CDR3 is CASRLGLDPYEQYF. CDR3 bases: TGTGCCAGCCGTTTAGGTCTGGATCCCTACGAGCAGTACTTC. The chain carries TRBV27 and TRBJ2-7, with D unresolved. The CDR3 contains 14 residues. The germline CDR1 and CDR2 sequences are MNHEY and SMNVEV (reference sequence).

The chain couples TRBV27 to TRBJ2-7, with D maybe TRBD2 (6 bases). V lost 2 bases, J lost 3 bases, and 14 bases lay in between. The CDR3 extends over 15 amino acids. Germline CDR1 reads MNHEY; CDR2 reads SMNVEV (reference sequence). The CDR3 DNA is TGTGCCAGCAGTTTAGGGCGGCTCGGGGGCTACGAGCAGTACTTC. This sequence encodes CASSLGRLGGYEQYF.

This chain joins TRBV4-3 and TRBJ1-1, with unresolved D. The V end lost 3 bases, the J end lost 3 bases, and 14 bases lay between the germline ends. CDR1 LGHNA and CDR2 YSLEER come from the germline V gene. The length of the CDR3 is 15 residues. The CDR3 protein is CASSQAGGRYTEAFF. Written as DNA, the CDR3 is TGCGCCAGCAGCCAGGCCGGAGGACGGTACACTGAAGCTTTCTTT.

This clonotype was seen only a few times. The V and J genes are TRBV4-3 and TRBJ2-1; TRBD2 might be the D (5 bases). This CDR3 has 14 amino acids. With 3 bases removed from V and 8 bases from J, the gap between germline ends came to 14 bases. Germline CDR1 is LGHNA and CDR2 is YSLEER. For the CDR3, the DNA is TGCGCCAGCAGCCATCGGGCTAGCCGCGATGAGCAGTTCTTC. Translated: CASSHRASRDEQFF.

The chain carries TRBV21-1 and TRBJ1-5; the table's D call of TRBD1 was not tested on the DNA. TRBV21-1 is a pseudogene segment. The CDR3 is 14 residues long. The CDR3 coding sequence is TGTGCCAGCAGCTCAGGGGAGAGCAATCAGCCCCAGCATTTT. This encodes CASSSGESNQPQHF.

The rearrangement joins TRBV10-2 to TRBJ1-5, with TRBD1 matching over 8 bases. The CDR3 runs 18 residues. Germline V gene sequence: CDR1 WSHSY, CDR2 SAAADI. J lost 0 bases, V lost 0 bases, and 7 bases had no gene match. CDR3 amino acids: CASSESGQGSYSNQPQHF. As DNA, the CDR3 is TGCGCCAGCAGTGAGTCCGGACAGGGTTCGTATAGCAATCAGCCCCAGCATTTT.

The chain uses TRBV7-6 and TRBJ2-2; 8 nucleotides agree with TRBD1. V was clipped by 5 bases and J by 2 bases; unmatched bases: 7. This CDR3 spans 16 amino acids. Germline V CDR1 and CDR2: SGHVS, FNYEAQ. This CDR3 is CASSRPDRGNTGELFF. DNA for the CDR3: TGTGCCAGCAGCCGCCCAGACAGGGGCAACACCGGGGAGCTGTTTTTT. Full variable domain (rest looked up from reference TRBV7-6 and TRBJ2-2): GAGVSQSPRYKVTKRGQDVALRCDPISGHVSLYWYRQALGQGPEFLTYFNYEAQQDKSGLPNDRFSAERPEGSISTLTIQRTEQRDSAMYRCASSRPDRGNTGELFFGEGSRLTVL.

The V and J genes are TRBV4-1 and TRBJ1-5, with D perhaps TRBD1 (5 bases). Per the germline V gene, CDR1 is MGHRA and CDR2 is YSYEKL. Trimming shortened V by 4 bases and J by 5 bases, and 9 bases separated the two germline ends. The CDR3 has 13 amino acids. CDR3 bases: TGCGCCAGCAGCCCCCAAGGGGATCAGCCCCAGCATTTT. This translates into CASSPQGDQPQHF.

The J gene is TRBJ2-7, the V gene TRBV28; 10 bases align to TRBD1. Germline lookup yields CDR1 MDHEN and CDR2 SYDVKM. J gave up 0 bases and V 5 bases, and 10 bases lay outside the gene matches. The CDR3 extends over 17 amino acids. CDR3 DNA: TGTGCCAGCAGTCTACGACACAGGACAGGGGGCTCCTACGAGCAGTACTTC. The encoded protein is CASSLRHRTGGSYEQYF.

The gene calls are TRBV28 and TRBJ2-5, with D tentatively TRBD1 (5 bases). The CDR3 has 14 residues. The V gene's germline CDR1 is MDHEN and CDR2 SYDVKM. Trimming left V 5 bases short and J 2 bases short, with 12 bases between. The CDR3 loop reads CASSAVTEQETQYF. CDR3 nucleotides: TGTGCCAGCAGTGCTGTGACAGAACAAGAGACCCAGTACTTC.

CDR3 sequence reads: CASSLGGTGQFF. Written as DNA, the CDR3 is TGTGCCAGCAGCTTGGGAGGGACTGGGCAGTTCTTC. The V and J genes are TRBV27 and TRBJ2-1; 7 bases match TRBD2. V was pared by 6 bases and J by 12 bases, with 8 bases of the junction left unmatched. This CDR3 spans 12 amino acids. CDR1 and CDR2 from the germline V gene are MNHEY and SMNVEV (reference sequence).

V gene TRBV30 combines with J gene TRBJ2-3, with D possibly being TRBD2 (6 bases). The germline CDR1 and CDR2 sequences are GTSNPN and SVGIG (reference sequence). The V end was cut by 2 bases, the J end by 5 bases, with 14 bases between. CDR3 length: 14 residues. CDR3 DNA: TGTGCCTGGAGTTTCGGGGGTCAGGGAGATACGCAGTATTTT. It yields the protein CAWSFGGQGDTQYF. The variable domain in full, with the rest retrieved from reference TRBV30 and TRBJ2-3, is SQTIHQWPATLVQPVGSPLSLECTVEGTSNPNLYWYRQAAGRGLQLLFYSVGIGQISSEVPQNLSASRPQDRQFILSSKKLLLSDSGFYLCAWSFGGQGDTQYFGPGTRLTVL.

DNA for the CDR3: TGTGCCAGCAGACTAGCGATAAATGAGCAGTTCTTC. As protein: CASRLAINEQFF. The V gene is TRBV7-9, the J gene TRBJ2-1; 7 bases agree with TRBD2. The CDR3 contains 12 residues. CDR1 is SEHNR and CDR2 is FQNEAQ in the germline V gene (reference sequence). V gave up 6 bases and J gave up 7 bases; unmatched junction bases: 3.

The V call is TRBV6-1, the J call TRBJ2-7; D perhaps matches TRBD2 (6 bases). V was shortened by 5 bases and J by 1 base, with 15 bases between the two germline ends. Germline V CDR1 and CDR2: MNHNS, SASEGT. The CDR3 extends over 15 amino acids. This CDR3 is CASSRNRRDSYEQYF. CDR3 nucleotides: TGTGCCAGCAGTCGCAACCGGCGGGATTCCTACGAGCAGTACTTC.

The rearrangement joins TRBV27 to TRBJ2-7; D possibly corresponds to TRBD2 (6 bases). V lost 3 bases and J lost 3, with 15 bases in between. The CDR3 extends over 15 amino acids. Germline V gene sequence: CDR1 MNHEY, CDR2 SMNVEV (reference sequence). This chain's CDR3 is CASSFALGTDYEQYF. DNA for the CDR3: TGTGCCAGCAGTTTCGCTCTTGGGACTGACTACGAGCAGTACTTC.

A single count supports this clonotype. V is TRBV19 and J is TRBJ2-4; D call uncertain. V dropped 4 bases and J dropped 0 bases, with 19 bases sitting between them. CDR3 length: 18 residues. Germline values: CDR1 LNHDA, CDR2 SQIVND (reference sequence). CDR3 residues: CASSRRAVDDLAKNIQYF. The CDR3 DNA follows: TGTGCCAGTAGTAGAAGGGCAGTAGATGACCTAGCCAAAAACATTCAGTACTTC.

This clonotype showed up just once. The chain uses TRBV7-9 and TRBJ2-7; a weak D match, TRBD2 (6 bases). Germline V lookup: CDR1 SEHNR, CDR2 FQNEAQ (reference sequence). The CDR3 is made up of 14 amino acids. V lost 2 bases and J 7 bases, leaving 15 bases between the germline ends. In DNA form, the CDR3 reads TGTGCCAGCAGCTTACCCTGGAGGGCGAGGGAGCAGTACTTC. Protein: CASSLPWRAREQYF.

The chain is built from TRBV19 and TRBJ2-5; possibly TRBD2 for D (6 bases). This CDR3 has 14 amino acids. Germline lookup yields CDR1 LNHDA and CDR2 SQIVND (reference sequence). V lost 5 bases and J 1 base, leaving 11 bases between the germline ends. The CDR3 DNA reads as TGTGCCAGTAGTCCCCTCGGGGGCCAAGAGACCCAGTACTTC. Encoded protein: CASSPLGGQETQYF.

The CDR3 here is CASSIKRTPNYGYTF. Here the CDR3 DNA reads TGTGCCAGTAGTATCAAAAGGACACCTAACTATGGCTACACCTTC. The chain links TRBV19 to TRBJ1-2; perhaps TRBD1 as D (5 bases). The germline gives CDR1 LNHDA, CDR2 SQIVND (reference sequence). V shed 3 bases and J shed 0 bases, with 11 bases lying between them. This CDR3 is built from 15 residues.

This clonotype came up once. V usage is TRBV28 and J usage is TRBJ1-5; D ambiguous. Between the trimmed V and J ends, which lost 3 bases and 5 bases, there was a span of 17 bases. The CDR3 spans 16 residues. From germline, CDR1 is MDHEN and CDR2 SYDVKM. The CDR3 loop is CASSFVKGPFDQPQHF. The CDR3 nucleotides are TGTGCCAGCAGTTTCGTCAAAGGTCCTTTCGATCAGCCCCAGCATTTT.

The table lists this clonotype with a count of one. The CDR3 protein is CASSPDTSTGANYGYTF. CDR3 sequence (DNA): TGCGCCAGCAGCCCGGATACGTCGACAGGGGCTAACTATGGCTACACCTTC. This chain links TRBV4-1 with TRBJ1-2; 8 positions agree with TRBD1. This CDR3 has 17 amino acids. Looked up from germline, CDR1 is MGHRA and CDR2 is YSYEKL. J was trimmed by 0 bases and V by 4 bases; bases with no gene match: 10.

The genes are TRBV4-3 and TRBJ2-2; no reliable D call. Germline-derived CDR1 and CDR2 are LGHNA and YSLEER. V was pared by 0 bases and J by 5 bases, with 13 bases between. CDR3 size: 16 residues. CDR3 in amino acids: CASSQERNLGTGELFF. The CDR3 DNA reads TGCGCCAGCAGCCAAGAACGTAATTTAGGGACCGGGGAGCTGTTTTTT.

The table lists this clonotype with a few counts. V usage is TRBV25-1 and J usage is TRBJ2-7; D possibly corresponds to TRBD1 (6 bases). Germline-derived CDR1 and CDR2 are MGHDK and SYGVNS. The CDR3 is 16 amino acids. Trimming pared 3 bases from V and 0 bases from J, leaving 15 bases between. The CDR3 loop is CASSECPGEYSYEQYF. The DNA of the CDR3 is TGTGCCAGCAGTGAGTGCCCAGGGGAGTACTCCTACGAGCAGTACTTC.

The chain combines TRBV27 with TRBJ2-1; 7 bases align to TRBD2. V lost 5 bases, J lost 7 bases, and 14 bases stayed unmatched. CDR3 size: 16 residues. The germline V gene has CDR1 MNHEY and CDR2 SMNVEV (reference sequence). The CDR3 reads CASSLPHSGRGNEQFF. CDR3 in DNA: TGTGCCAGCAGTCTGCCCCATAGCGGGCGAGGAAATGAGCAGTTCTTC.